These 27 T cell receptor beta chains came from one sample sequenced in a study of CD8+ T cells in alopecia areata. Combined cutaneous lymph node cells underwent sorting by CD4, CD8alpha, NKG2D, NKG2ACE and additional markers. RNA, once extracted, was reverse transcribed into cDNA for use as the sequencing template. TCRdb keeps only in-frame clones here, not all; method: immunoSEQ multiplex PCR. The sample contains over 250,000 clones, none of them singletons. The sequencing input was CD4+ T cells sorted from a lymph node. The receptor source for this set is a C3H/HeJ mouse with alopecia areata. For this strain, the MHC haplotype corresponds to H2-k.

This clone has more than one count but fewer than ten. The gene symbols are mouse symbols. The sequence runs out 4 residues before the end of the CDR3; the remainder is reconstructed from the germline J gene. The rearrangement joins TRBV13-2 to TRBJ2-5; TRBD2 is a possible D gene (6 bases). CDR3 size: 15 residues. Germline lookup yields CDR1 NNHNN and CDR2 SYGAGS (reference sequence). Trimming shortened V by 1 base and J by 0 bases, and 9 bases separated the two germline ends. The CDR3: CASGDLGSNQDTQYF. The covered CDR3 bases are TGTGCCAGCGGTGATCTGGGGAGTAACCAAGAC.

In regard to this clone: Gene names follow the mouse nomenclature. The missing CDR3 end, 4 residues past where the read stops, is filled in from the germline J gene. The rearrangement joins TRBV31 to TRBJ1-2; 7 bases match TRBD1. Looked up from germline, CDR1 is GKSSPN and CDR2 is SITVG. V trimming: 4 bases; J trimming: 4 bases; junction bases outside the gene matches: 0. The CDR3 extends over 11 amino acids. The part of the CDR3 DNA that was read is TGTGCCTGGACAGGGGGCTCC. Translation: CAWTGGS. The entire CDR3 protein reads CAWTGGSDYTF.

Comments on this clone: These gene names are mouse names. The read stops 4 residues short of the end of the CDR3; the missing end is completed from the germline J gene. The sample holds other DNA sequences that translate to the same CDR3. The chain couples TRBV13-2 to TRBJ1-2, with 8 bases aligning to TRBD1. J was trimmed by 3 bases and V by 5 bases; bases with no gene match: 3. In germline, CDR1 is NNHNN, CDR2 SYGAGS (reference sequence). The length of the CDR3 is 13 residues. CDR3 bases read: TGTGCCAGCGGGGACAGGGCGGACTCC. It specifies CASGDRADS. The complete CDR3 reads CASGDRADSDYTF.

Of note for this clone: Mouse names are used for the genes. The sequenced fragment ends 4 residues before the CDR3 boundary, so the rest is inferred from the germline J gene. J is TRBJ2-1 and V is TRBV13-1, with D hard to call. CDR1 and CDR2 (germline): NSHNY, SYGAGN. This CDR3 region has 13 residues. Trimming cost V 3 bases and J 3 bases, with 7 bases left between them. This CDR3 reads CASSGWIYAEQFF. The part of the CDR3 DNA that was read is TGTGCCAGCAGTGGCTGGATCTATGCT.

As regards this clone: Mouse names are used for the genes. The CDR3 end lies 4 residues beyond the end of the read and is filled in from the germline J gene. The V call is TRBV13-1, the J call TRBJ2-1; 8 bases fit TRBD2. V lost 2 bases and J lost 5; bases outside the gene matches: 3. This CDR3 spans 14 amino acids. Germline assignment: CDR1 NSHNY and CDR2 SYGAGN. The CDR3 bases that were read are TGTGCCAGCAGTGAACTGGGGGTTAATGCT. Translating gives CASSELGVNA. The full CDR3 is CASSELGVNAEQFF.

There are a few counts of this clone. Any gene name here is a mouse gene name. The CDR3 end is not reached by the read, which stops 4 residues before it; the germline J gene fills it in. The chain joins TRBV1 to TRBJ2-1, with 11 bases aligning to TRBD2. The CDR3 has 16 residues. V trimming: 5 bases; J trimming: 1 base; junction bases outside the gene matches: 4. CDR1 and CDR2 (germline): NSQYPW, LRSPGD (reference sequence). The CDR3 spells CTCSPRDWGNYAEQFF. CDR3 bases read: TGCACCTGCAGTCCCCGGGACTGGGGGAACTATGCT.

This clone appeared a few times. The gene names here belong to mouse. The sequenced fragment ends 4 residues before the CDR3 boundary, so the rest is inferred from the germline J gene. Distinct nucleotide sequences in the sample also encode this CDR3. The V and J genes are TRBV13-1 and TRBJ2-5; a weak D match, TRBD1 (6 bases). V lost 3 bases and J lost 3, with 11 bases in between. The CDR3 extends over 14 amino acids. CDR1 and CDR2 from the germline V gene are NSHNY and SYGAGN. The DNA read from the CDR3 is TGTGCCAGCAGTGTCCCGGGACAACAAGAC. Residues: CASSVPGQQD. The entire CDR3 sequence reads CASSVPGQQDTQYF.

This clone was counted only a few times. Gene names and germline refer to mouse. The read ends 4 residues before the CDR3 terminus; that terminus is restored from the germline J gene. The sample carries other DNA sequences with the same CDR3. The chain has TRBV1 and TRBJ2-2; 9 bases agree with TRBD1. The V and J ends lost 0 bases and 2 bases, in that order; junction bases with no gene match: 1. CDR1 NSQYPW and CDR2 LRSPGD come from the germline V gene (reference sequence). CDR3 length: 16 amino acids. CDR3: CTCSADGTGNTGQLYF. The CDR3 bases that were read are TGCACCTGCAGTGCAGACGGGACAGGGAACACCGGG.

As concerns this clone: Gene names and germline match the mouse. The sequence runs out 4 residues before the end of the CDR3; the remainder is reconstructed from the germline J gene. The chain couples TRBV3 to TRBJ2-5, with 11 nucleotides matching TRBD2. Losses at the gene ends were 3 bases for V and 2 bases for J; bases not matched to a gene: 1. The CDR3 spans 15 residues. Per germline, CDR1 SNHLY and CDR2 FYNGKV (reference sequence). CDR3 DNA (partial): TGTGCCAGCAGCTTCGGGACTGGGGGCCAAGAC. Its protein is CASSFGTGGQD. The complete CDR3 sequence is CASSFGTGGQDTQYF.

Only a few counts were recorded for this clone. Gene names follow the mouse nomenclature. The read gets to within 4 residues of the CDR3 end, and the germline J gene fills in the rest. This chain connects TRBV13-3 to TRBJ1-2; a possible D gene is TRBD1 (6 bases). Trimming pared 6 bases from V and 1 base from J, leaving 10 bases between. CDR1 and CDR2 from the germline V gene are NNHDY and SYVADS. The CDR3 consists of 13 residues. Partial CDR3 DNA: TGTGCCAGCAAATCGGGACAAAACTCC. This gives the protein CASKSGQNS. The whole CDR3 reads CASKSGQNSDYTF.

Note on this clone: Gene and germline names: mouse. The CDR3 end falls 4 residues outside the read, so it is completed with the germline J gene. This sample includes further DNA sequences coding for the same CDR3. The gene calls are TRBV13-2 and TRBJ2-4; D unresolved. The CDR3 is made up of 14 amino acids. In germline, CDR1 is NNHNN, CDR2 SYGAGS (reference sequence). Trimming left V 1 base short and J 0 bases short, with 6 bases between. CDR3 DNA, as far as it was read: TGTGCCAGCGGTGATCCTGGTAGTCAAAAC. It specifies CASGDPGSQN. The complete CDR3 protein is CASGDPGSQNTLYF.

This clone has just a few counts. Genes and germline are mouse. CDR3 DNA, as far as it was read: TGTGCCAGCAGTGATACCGGACTGGGGGGGCGCTAT. It translates to CASSDTGLGGRY. The entire CDR3 reads CASSDTGLGGRYEQYF. The V and J genes are TRBV13-1 and TRBJ2-7, with 13 nucleotides matching TRBD2. The missing CDR3 end, 4 residues past where the read stops, is filled in from the germline J gene. This CDR3 has 16 residues. Unmatched junction bases numbered 4, after V lost 1 base and J lost 3 bases. Germline values: CDR1 NSHNY, CDR2 SYGAGN.

This clone was seen a handful of times. Germline and genes here are mouse. The read stops 4 residues short of the end of the CDR3; the missing end is completed from the germline J gene. The chain employs TRBV1 and TRBJ2-2; the D is unclear. Germline loops: CDR1 NSQYPW, CDR2 LRSPGD (reference sequence). The CDR3 is 16 amino acids. V was clipped by 0 bases and J by 0 bases, with 8 bases between them. The sequenced CDR3 bases are TGCACCTGCAGTGCAGATGACAATGCAAACACCGGG. Its translation: CTCSADDNANTG. The full CDR3 reads CTCSADDNANTGQLYF.

With regard to this clone: The genes and germline here are from mouse. The DNA ends 4 residues before the CDR3 does, and the rest of the CDR3 is filled in from the germline J gene. V is TRBV19 and J is TRBJ2-5, with D possibly TRBD1 on 5 matching bases. The CDR3 has 13 amino acids. The V gene lost 2 bases and the J gene lost 1 base, with 5 bases spanning the gap. Germline V gene sequence: CDR1 FNHDT, CDR2 SITEND (reference sequence). The CDR3 sequence: CASSMTDQDTQYF. Partial CDR3 DNA: TGTGCCAGCAGTATGACAGACCAAGAC.

About this clone: The genes and germline here are from mouse. The CDR3 end is not reached by the read, which stops 4 residues before it; the germline J gene fills it in. V gene TRBV13-1 combines with J gene TRBJ2-7, with 12 bases identical to TRBD1. This CDR3 contains 16 residues. V lost 2 bases, J lost 2 bases, and 5 bases stayed unmatched. Germline loops: CDR1 NSHNY, CDR2 SYGAGN. Here the CDR3 reads CASSERDRGRPYEQYF. Incomplete CDR3 DNA: TGTGCCAGCAGTGAACGGGACAGGGGGCGCCCCTAT.

This clone has a count of ten or more. Mouse gene names and germline throughout. The read is 4 residues too short to cover the CDR3 end, so that end is filled in from the germline J gene. The same CDR3 arises from other DNA sequences in this sample as well. The rearrangement joins TRBV1 to TRBJ2-2; 10 bases agree with TRBD2. V shed 1 base, J shed 1 base, and the junction held 0 bases outside the gene matches. Germline CDR1 is NSQYPW and CDR2 is LRSPGD (reference sequence). The CDR3 is made up of 16 amino acids. The CDR3 spells CTCSAGTGGNTGQLYF. The DNA read from the CDR3 is TGCACCTGCAGTGCAGGGACTGGGGGAAACACCGGG.

A word on this clone: Gene names are mouse gene names. The CDR3 goes on 4 residues after the read ends, and that part is filled in from the germline J gene. In the same sample, other DNA sequences code for this CDR3. The chain couples TRBV5 to TRBJ1-2; 7 positions agree with TRBD1. The CDR3 runs to 13 residues. With V trimmed by 4 bases and J by 3 bases, 2 bases remained unmatched. CDR1 is LGHNA and CDR2 is YNLKQL in the germline V gene (reference sequence). Incomplete CDR3 DNA: TGTGCCAGCAGCCCCGACAGGGACTCC. Translating gives CASSPDRDS. Given in full, the CDR3 is CASSPDRDSDYTF.

Of note for this clone: Mouse gene names and germline throughout. The read ends 4 residues early relative to the CDR3; the germline J gene fills the gap. The V and J genes are TRBV13-2 and TRBJ2-2; D may be TRBD1 or TRBD2 (5 bases each). The CDR3 runs 15 residues. The V end was cut by 0 bases, the J end by 4 bases, with 10 bases between. Germline CDR1 reads NNHNN; CDR2 reads SYGAGS (reference sequence). This CDR3 reads CASGDGGSGTGQLYF. The covered CDR3 bases are TGTGCCAGCGGTGATGGGGGGTCGGGCACCGGG.

Regarding this clone: The listed genes are named as in mouse. The CDR3 extends 3 residues past the end of the read, so its final part is completed from the germline J gene. V and J are TRBV5 and TRBJ1-6, with 7 bases identical to TRBD1. TRBJ1-6 is an ORF, with its function uncertain. CDR3 length equals 14 residues. Germline CDR1 is LGHNA and CDR2 is YNLKQL (reference sequence). V lost 1 base, J lost 8 bases, and 2 bases stayed unmatched. CDR3 bases read: TGTGCCAGCAGCCAAGGGGACAGTTATTCGCCC. As protein: CASSQGDSYSP. The full CDR3 protein reads CASSQGDSYSPLYF.

This clone turned up a few times. Germline and genes: mouse. From the germline J gene comes the end of the CDR3, since the read stops 4 residues before it. The rearrangement uses TRBV19 and TRBJ2-5; TRBD1 might be the D (5 bases). Germline V lookup: CDR1 FNHDT, CDR2 SITEND (reference sequence). Trimming pared 4 bases from V and 0 bases from J, leaving 12 bases between. This CDR3 contains 15 residues. The sequenced part of the CDR3 DNA is TGTGCCAGCAGTCTCGGACACCTTAACCAAGAC. The encoded protein is CASSLGHLNQD. The full CDR3 reads CASSLGHLNQDTQYF.

This clone was detected a few times. Genes here carry mouse names. The CDR3 is CASGGHRGAEVFF. Incomplete CDR3 DNA: TGTGCCAGCGGTGGTCACAGGGGTGCA. The V gene is TRBV13-2, the J gene TRBJ1-1, with 7 bases matching TRBD1. With the read ending 4 residues before the CDR3 end, the germline J gene is used to fill in that end. Germline V gene sequence: CDR1 NNHNN, CDR2 SYGAGS (reference sequence). The CDR3 loop spans 13 amino acids.

This clone has only a few counts. Mouse gene names apply. The read stops 4 residues short of the end of the CDR3; the missing end is completed from the germline J gene. The chain recombines TRBV4 with TRBJ2-5; 7 bases match TRBD1. The CDR3 length is 14 residues. CDR1 and CDR2 from the germline V gene are LGHDT and YNNKQL (reference sequence). V shed 3 bases and J 1 base; nucleotides not matched to a gene: 1. CDR3 DNA, as far as it was read: TGTGCCAGCAGCTACGGGACAGACCAAGAC. Amino acids: CASSYGTDQD. The entire CDR3 protein is CASSYGTDQDTQYF.

This clone was observed a handful of times. Here the gene names and germline are mouse. The read falls 4 residues short of the CDR3 end, and the missing part is taken from the germline J gene. This chain links TRBV5 with TRBJ2-1, with 10 bases lining up with TRBD2. CDR1 is LGHNA and CDR2 is YNLKQL in the germline V gene (reference sequence). Germline trimming cut 0 bases from V and 0 bases from J; bases unmatched to any gene: 2. The CDR3 has 17 amino acids. CDR3 amino acids: CASSQEDWGFNYAEQFF. Incomplete CDR3 DNA: TGTGCCAGCAGCCAAGAGGACTGGGGGTTTAACTATGCT.

The sample holds many counts of this clone. Gene names refer to mouse genes. Sequencing ends 4 residues short of the CDR3 end; the germline J gene provides the rest. The V call is TRBV1, the J call TRBJ2-2; perhaps TRBD1 as D (6 bases). The germline CDR1 and CDR2 sequences are NSQYPW and LRSPGD (reference sequence). The V end lost 6 bases, the J end lost 0 bases, and 11 bases lay between the germline ends. The CDR3 has 15 residues. CDR3 DNA (partial): TGCACCTGCAGGTCCGGGACAACAAACACCGGG. Translation: CTCRSGTTNTG. The CDR3 reads in full as CTCRSGTTNTGQLYF.

This clone has only a few counts. All gene names here are mouse names. The CDR3 extends 4 residues past the end of the read, so its final part is completed from the germline J gene. This chain connects TRBV19 to TRBJ2-1; D gene ambiguous. The CDR3 consists of 15 residues. Deletions cut 0 bases from V and 3 bases from J, with 10 bases between. Germline CDR1 reads FNHDT; CDR2 reads SITEND (reference sequence). The CDR3 sequence: CASSIVYRSYAEQFF. CDR3 bases read: TGTGCCAGCAGTATAGTTTACAGAAGCTATGCT.

As concerns this clone: Germline and genes: mouse. The sequenced fragment ends 4 residues before the CDR3 boundary, so the rest is inferred from the germline J gene. This sequence joins TRBV19 and TRBJ2-5; 7 bases are shared with TRBD1. Germline V lookup: CDR1 FNHDT, CDR2 SITEND (reference sequence). The CDR3 sequence is 14 residues long. The ends lost 3 bases at V and 3 bases at J; junction bases unmatched: 4. The sequenced CDR3 bases are TGTGCCAGCAGTACCTCGGGACAGCAAGAC. Encoded protein: CASSTSGQQD. The whole CDR3 protein is CASSTSGQQDTQYF.

This clone turned up a few times. These gene names are mouse names. The sequenced fragment ends 3 residues before the CDR3 boundary, so the rest is inferred from the germline J gene. Other DNA sequences from this sample encode an identical CDR3 as well. J is TRBJ1-6 and V is TRBV19; perhaps TRBD1 as D (5 bases). TRBJ1-6 carries the ORF label, with uncertain function. This CDR3 comprises 14 residues. Germline V lookup: CDR1 FNHDT, CDR2 SITEND (reference sequence). V lost 1 base to trimming and J lost 5 bases, with 7 bases between them. CDR3 loop: CASSIQGNNSPLYF. CDR3 DNA, as far as it was read: TGTGCCAGCAGTATACAGGGTAATAATTCGCCC.